This TCR beta chain was recovered during a study of CD8+CD57+ T cells in acquired aplastic anemia. Overall study: The DNA of sorted CD4+ and CD8+ cells averaged roughly 3.2 ug.

TCR beta VDJ and CDR3 were profiled, and genomic DNA was the template. Each CDR3 protein is one row after TCRdb ran MiXCR on the reads. The sample consists of around 150,000 distinct CDR3 sequences, just under 45% of them appearing once. Comment on this clonotype: Its target is unknown.

The CDR3 length is 15 residues. V lost 3 bases to trimming and J lost 7 bases; unmatched junction nucleotides: 8. CDR1 KGHSH and CDR2 LQKENI come from the germline V gene. Study conclusions and caveats: Patients and controls were not found to differ significantly in CD8+ Simpson's diversity. Patients and controls turned out to have twenty-nine CD8+ CDR3 sequences in common.

This TCR was recovered from a human donor in good health. The genes are TRBV18 and TRBJ2-1; 8 bases agree with TRBD2. Sequencing was done on a sample of sorted CD4+, CD8+, or CD8+CD57+ T cells (not recorded which) from PBMCs. CDR3 sequence (DNA): TGTGCCAGCTCACCTGGCCTAGCGGGCTTAAATGAGCAGTTCTTC. It yields the protein CASSPGLAGLNEQFF.